This TCR beta chain originates from a study of shared clonotypes between healthy human individuals. The input for sorted-subset replicate PCRs was approximately 210 ng DNA, some 28,000 T cell genomes. Sequencing used immunoSEQ multiplex PCR; TCRdb keeps in-frame clones, though not all of them. The repertoire holds a few million clones, 85% to 95% seen once, with 0.39% in the top ten. A CD45RA+ naive subset and a CD45RA-negative memory subset were split from CD4+ cells. Comments on this clone: The antigen is not known.

Regarding the study as a whole: All-four-donor shared clonotypes had higher generation probabilities than non-shared clonotypes did.

Trimming took 2 bases from V and 4 from J; bases not matched to a gene: 4. Germline lookup yields CDR1 LNHNV and CDR2 YYDKDF (reference sequence). This CDR3 contains 16 residues. This chain connects TRBV15 to TRBJ2-6, with TRBD1 matching over 8 bases. Sequencing was performed on naive CD4+ T cells from PBMCs. The sample's subset: CD45RA+ positively selected. The sequence derives from a man younger than 35 in good health. Some clones in this sample may be carry-over from other donors' samples. This chain's CDR3 is CATSRPTGGGANVLTF. Written as DNA, the CDR3 is TGTGCCACCAGCAGACCCACAGGGGGAGGGGCCAACGTCCTGACTTTC.